This TCR beta chain was documented in a study of cytomegalovirus exposure and HLA in healthy donors (dated by TCRdb to about 2017). With respect to the entire study: In an earlier analysis of some 550 of the donors, about 270 Gb of sequence data and approximately 120 million unique TCR beta sequences from about 179 million T cells were reported. Approximately 300 gigabases of sequencing data and tens of millions of unique TCR sequences were included in an early release covering roughly 600 HLA-typed donors. Of the 300 to 500 genotyped donors, approximately 80% were placed in the genetic ancestry cluster associated with self-reported Caucasian donors. The study aimed to test whether signatures of past pathogen exposure could be identified by cataloging public T cell receptors. The study profiled the T cell repertoires of about 720 subjects by immunosequencing and related them to cytomegalovirus serostatus. A separate validation cohort of about 110 different subjects was used in addition to the 666-subject first cohort. To predict cytomegalovirus infection status, the study brought together high-throughput TCR immunosequencing, statistical association of individual TCRs with disease status, and machine learning. To study patterns of TCR occurrence, a later analysis re-analyzed previously published TCR beta repertoires from under 750 donors and added high-resolution HLA genotyping. Rather than drawing on any new phenotypic data, the later analysis identified candidate immune exposures from TCR beta sequences and the way those sequences occurred across donors. To decide whether each TCR beta V gene segment behaved as functional or pseudogenic, an earlier analysis of some 600 of the donors relied on high-throughput TCR beta sequencing. Donor age, sex, ethnicity and CMV serostatus were compiled together with the repertoire data. In a later genetic analysis, genome-wide SNP genotypes for about three fifths of the 666 donors were used, and that subset was treated as a discovery cohort. All discovery cohort repertoires had been generated on a single sequencing platform. HLA typing covered class I and class II loci at four-digit resolution. The number of typed donors differed by locus: roughly 629-640 for A, B, C, DRB1 and DQB1; 500 to 550 for DQA1; approximately 600 for DPA1; and around 450 for DPB1. Roughly 5 DR-DQ haplotypes were handled as single units for association and clustering because linkage in the cohort was strong. Across 398 genotyped donors of the cohort, an average of approximately 220,000 unique TCR beta nucleotide sequences per donor were sequenced, and 15% to 20% of those sequences were non-productive. Results the study describes overall, beyond this receptor: A total of roughly 160 TCR beta chains were listed by the study as associated with cytomegalovirus. In a later analysis, the rate of TCR association differed among HLA loci, with DRB1 alleles having the most associated TCRs and HLA-C alleles having the fewest. In both the original and validation cohorts, the classifier was reported to diagnose cytomegalovirus status with high specificity and sensitivity. At a false discovery rate of 0.05, a later analysis linked around 15,000 TCR beta sequences to specific HLA alleles. A later genetic analysis reported fewer N-insertions in productive TCRs among donors in an Asian-associated ancestry cluster than the roughly 700-donor mean. Several of the top co-occurrence clusters appeared to be linked to parvovirus B19, influenza, CMV and Epstein-Barr virus, according to a later analysis. Only TCR beta chains were sequenced in this cohort, and the absence of alpha or paired-chain data limited detectable features. Some IMGT-functional V segments, including TRBV6-2 and TRBV6-3, could not be told apart with the 87-base-pair reads, so those segments were excluded. Broadly in line with IMGT annotations, most TCR beta V segments showed up in productive rearrangements about 87% or about 30% of the time in an earlier analysis of 450 to 750 of the donors. Sequencing depth was assumed to be roughly uniform across donors in the presence/absence analyses, though that assumption may not hold. Roughly 17 rarely observed V segments, including chromosome 9 orphons, were excluded from the earlier analysis of several hundred of the donors because counts were too low. A further reported finding was that TCR beta sequences accurately predicted the HLA-A and HLA-B alleles for most subjects in the first cohort. Because HLA typing was missing for some donors at each locus, association tests included only the typed subset. The authors suggested that the approach could potentially be generalized to other disease states and immunological phenotypes. In a later analysis, most CMV-associated TCR beta chains were found to appear HLA-restricted, with HLA associations seemingly driven largely by CMV exposure. Correlated functional status among segregating V segments might reflect linkage disequilibrium, but an unknown experimental factor could not be ruled out. The sequencing pipeline was judged likely to have produced a cluster of highly shared sequence variants as a technical artifact. A later analysis found that HLA-associated TCR beta chains were more clonally expanded and had lower generation probabilities than equally common non-associated chains. CMV serostatus was the only immune exposure information available for the cohort. A few of the identified cytomegalovirus-associated TCR beta chains were confirmed in vitro to be specific for cytomegalovirus antigens. Assigning TCR associations to individual alleles was difficult when HLA alleles, especially DR and DQ, strongly co-occurred. An association between a missense DCLRE1C variant and V-gene and J-gene trimming of TCR beta chains was found in a later genetic analysis and replicated in an independent cohort. Most TCR sequences were seen in very few donors, while some public TCRs were found in many individuals.

The protocol used for the library was the immunoSEQ multiplex PCR assay. The multiplex PCR relied on a mix of 60 forward primers for TCR Vbeta segments and 13 reverse primers for TCR Jbeta segments. The CDR3 region of rearranged TCR beta genes was amplified from genomic DNA by a multiplex PCR assay. The Illumina HiSeq System was used to sequence the amplified TCR beta libraries as 87-base-pair reads. Concerning the study's data processing: In a later analysis, approximately 74 million unique TCR beta chains were counted across the 650 to 700 repertoires, and about 10 million of these chains were shared by at least two donors. Raw reads were error-corrected and collapsed into unique sequences with a nearest-neighbor algorithm that merged closely related sequences to remove PCR and sequencing errors. V, D and J gene segments were assigned by aligning CDR3 sequences to IMGT reference sequences. For a sequence to be retained, at least a six-nucleotide match to both a V gene segment and a J gene segment was required. A rearrangement counted as productive if the CDR3 had no stop codons and remained in frame with V and J, and every other rearrangement counted as non-productive. Following IMGT convention, CDR3 was defined as the stretch from the second conserved V-encoded cysteine to the conserved J-encoded phenylalanine. In an earlier analysis of around 640 of the donors, sequences lacking an unambiguous match to a single V gene segment were excluded. In an earlier analysis of several hundred of the donors, V segments were called functional above 56.7% productive rearrangements and were called segregating when the between-donor standard deviation exceeded 5%. A statistical classification framework was developed to diagnose cytomegalovirus status using the catalog of TCR beta chain sequences. In a later analysis, V and J genes were assigned by comparing TCR nucleotide sequences against IMGT/GENE-DB human TR gene sequences. Using the TCRdist pipeline, a later analysis assigned CDR3 sequences along with most-parsimonious VDJ recombination scenarios. In a later analysis, each TCR beta chain was defined by its CDR3 amino acid sequence together with its V-gene family, and reads lacking a unique V-gene family were excluded. To address suspected cross-contamination and a sequencing artifact, a later analysis removed 592 highly shared, low-generation-probability nucleotide sequences. In a later analysis, a clonal expansion index for each public chain was calculated from normalized within-repertoire ranks of inferred template counts. In a later analysis, generation probabilities were computed with a VDJ recombination model fitted to out-of-frame rearrangements, and the resulting probabilities were checked against IGoR. In a later analysis, hypergeometric tests were used to score TCR-TCR, TCR-HLA and TCR-CMV co-occurrence, with a repertoire-size bias correction applied to TCR pairs. A later analysis estimated false discovery rates by permuting HLA or CMV assignments 20 times. In a later analysis, co-occurring TCRs were grouped using DBSCAN, with TCRdist sequence similarity added in when clustering inside HLA-allele-positive subsets. Co-occurrence clustering excluded repertoires with fewer than 30,000 or more than 120,000 public chains, plus five with anomalous nucleotide sharing. TCRdb mirrors the immuneACCESS table, restricted to in-frame sequences. Some clones are absent from its copies; in checked studies, under half trace to an unresolved V gene, and the reason for the others is unknown. Clonal size and the V and J genes are those of that table, whereas D and trimming came from the DNA. This sample gives roughly 160,000 clones in total; approximately 78% of them show up just once. The leading ten clones occupy 2.4% of the sample.

From the cysteine through the phenylalanine, the CDR3 covers 12 amino acids. The read is trimmed to its CDR3 DNA, 36 bases read in frame from base 1. The cohort was made up of 650 to 700 healthy bone marrow donors. At the time of sampling, every cohort member was nominally healthy, though immune exposures that went unrecorded were likely present. The donor tested CMV seronegative and was one of the 352 seronegative cohort members. Every donor gave a peripheral blood sample, and the peripheral blood mononuclear cells from that sample were used for TCR beta sequencing. Genomic DNA was extracted from the blood cell samples with the Qiagen DNeasy Blood Extraction Kit. To note about this clone: Its cognate antigen has yet to be identified. Per-nucleotide qualities are absent, and no much larger clonotype sits a single base away.

Material for sequencing was PBMCs. Recombination connected TRBV1 to TRBJ1-6; TRBD1, the D gene given by the table, was not confirmed from the DNA. TRBV1 is a pseudogene. The clonotype comes from a male donor in good health and CMV-seronegative. The bases are TGCACCAGCAGCACTTGGACAGAAACCCTCCACTTT. This sequence encodes CTSSTWTETLHF.